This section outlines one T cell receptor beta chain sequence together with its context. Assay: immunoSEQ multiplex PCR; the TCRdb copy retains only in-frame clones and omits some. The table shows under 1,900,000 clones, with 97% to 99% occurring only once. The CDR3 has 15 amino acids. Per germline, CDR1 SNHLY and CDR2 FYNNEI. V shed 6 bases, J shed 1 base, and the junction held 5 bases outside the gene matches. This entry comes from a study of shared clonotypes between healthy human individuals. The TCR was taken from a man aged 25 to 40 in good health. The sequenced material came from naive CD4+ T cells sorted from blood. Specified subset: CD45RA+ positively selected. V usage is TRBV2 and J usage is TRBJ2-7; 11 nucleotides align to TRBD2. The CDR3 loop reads CASSHGTSGSYEQYF. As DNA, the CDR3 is TGTGCCAGCAGCCATGGGACTAGCGGATCCTACGAGCAGTACTTC.